The clone carrying this T cell receptor (beta chain) has a handful of counts. These data belong to a study of shared clonotypes between healthy human individuals. Overall study context: A few men and a couple of women, aged 18 to 49, were donors.

Original processing notes: Filtering differed because ImmunoSEQ produced junction-only sequences that carried no quality scores. Data came from immunoSEQ multiplex PCR; TCRdb stores just in-frame clones and leaves some out. V, J and clone size are those of that table, while D and trimming were read from the DNA. The table records tens of thousands of clones, 62% of them present only once. V was trimmed by 2 bases and J by 0 bases, leaving 9 bases between them. Germline-derived CDR1 and CDR2 are MGHRA and YSYEKL. The CDR3 runs to 15 residues. The sequence derives from a man aged 30 to 45 in good health. Material: memory CD8+ T cells sorted from blood. The subset was: CD45RO+ cells pooled with CCR7-negative TemRA cells. V and J are TRBV4-1 and TRBJ2-3; D may be TRBD2 (6 bases). The CDR3 DNA reads as TGCGCCAGCAGCCAATTCGGGAGTAGCACAGATACGCAGTATTTT. This encodes CASSQFGSSTDTQYF.